The 12 T cell receptor beta chains in this list originate from one sample, sequenced in a study of response to subunit inactivated influenza vaccine. TCRdb re-derived calls from the RT-PCR reads in MiXCR, one entry per CDR3 protein. The table shows about 650,000 distinct CDR3 sequences, with 12% to 15% occurring only once. The input for sequencing was PBMCs from blood, taken around 14 days before vaccination. The receptors originated from a man between 45 and 60 years old who received an inactivated influenza vaccine.

With respect to this clonotype: A read error may produce the germline difference seen at one junction end. The V and J genes are TRBV7-7 and TRBJ2-1; 9 nucleotides agree with TRBD2. Per germline, CDR1 SSHAT and CDR2 FNYEAQ (reference sequence). There are 16 residues in the CDR3. In nucleotides, the CDR3 is TGTGCTAGCAGCTTAGCGCCTAGCGGGGACTACAATGAGCAGTTCTTC. Protein product: CASSLAPSGDYNEQFF.

This clonotype was observed a handful of times. The chain's CDR3 is CASSVDLANSYEQYF. The CDR3 DNA reads TGTGCCAGCAGCGTAGACCTAGCGAACTCCTACGAGCAGTACTTC. The rearrangement links TRBV9 to TRBJ2-7; TRBD2 is a possible D gene (6 bases). V lost 0 bases and J 0 bases, leaving 10 bases between the germline ends. This CDR3 has 15 residues. Germline lookup yields CDR1 SGDLS and CDR2 YYNGEE.

This clonotype was found a few times. This chain's CDR3 is CASSQGRQGGTEAFF. The CDR3 DNA is TGCGCCAGCAGCCAAGGGCGACAGGGGGGCACTGAAGCTTTCTTT. J is TRBJ1-1 and V is TRBV4-1; 9 bases map to TRBD1. From germline, CDR1 is MGHRA and CDR2 YSYEKL. The CDR3 sequence is 15 residues long. The V segment lost 1 base and the J segment 4 bases; nucleotides outside the gene matches: 4.

This chain uses TRBV20-1 with TRBJ2-1; TRBD1 matches 9 bases. The V gene's germline CDR1 is DFQATT and CDR2 SNEGSKA (reference sequence). CDR3 length: 15 amino acids. The CDR3 reads CSIFDRDRVYNEQFF. As DNA, the CDR3 is TGCAGCATATTTGACCGGGACAGGGTTTACAATGAGCAGTTCTTC.

This chain links TRBV12-3 or TRBV12-4 with TRBJ2-3; 8 bases agree with TRBD2. V gave up 5 bases and J gave up 3 bases; unmatched junction bases: 7. The CDR3 totals 15 residues. The chain's CDR3 is CASSTTGTSTDTQYF. The CDR3 DNA reads TGTGCCAGCAGTACCACCGGGACTAGTACAGATACGCAGTATTTT.

With respect to this clonotype: A read error may account for a junction end that differs from germline. The V gene is TRBV20-1, the J gene TRBJ2-1; unclear D gene. The CDR3 contains 12 residues. Germline V gene data show CDR1 as DFQATT and CDR2 as SNEGSKA (reference sequence). In DNA, the CDR3 is TGCAGTGCTGAGACAACTACCGATGAGCTGTTCTTC. It translates to CSAETTTDELFF.

In this sample, this clonotype turned up a few times. This rearrangement joins TRBV30 to TRBJ2-1, with 11 bases matching TRBD2. V dropped 2 bases and J dropped 3; count of bases not matched to a gene: 6. Per the germline V gene, CDR1 is GTSNPN and CDR2 is SVGIG (reference sequence). The CDR3 spans 16 residues. CDR3 amino acids: CAWSRQTSGIYNEQFF. For the CDR3, the DNA is TGTGCCTGGAGTCGCCAGACTAGCGGGATCTACAATGAGCAGTTCTTC. The full variable domain, its missing parts supplied by reference TRBV30 and TRBJ2-1, is SQTIHQWPATLVQPVGSPLSLECTVEGTSNPNLYWYRQAAGRGLQLLFYSVGIGQISSEVPQNLSASRPQDRQFILSSKKLLLSDSGFYLCAWSRQTSGIYNEQFFGPGTRLTVL.

This clonotype has a handful of counts. This sequence joins TRBV20-1 and TRBJ1-1; 8 bases align to TRBD1. Germline V gene sequence: CDR1 DFQATT, CDR2 SNEGSKA (reference sequence). V gave up 5 bases and J gave up 4 bases; unmatched junction bases: 9. The CDR3 has 14 amino acids. The CDR3 nucleotides read TGCAGTGCTCGCCGACAGGGGATGACCACTGAAGCTTTCTTT. This translates into CSARRQGMTTEAFF.

The chain carries TRBV7-9 and TRBJ2-7; TRBD1 agrees at 7 bases. CDR3 length equals 15 residues. Looked up from germline, CDR1 is SEHNR and CDR2 is FQNEAQ (reference sequence). Trimming cost V 5 bases and J 1 base; bases outside gene matches: 8. Written as DNA, the CDR3 is TGTGCCAGCAGCACCAGGACAGGTGTGTCCTACGAGCAGTACTTC. It specifies CASSTRTGVSYEQYF. The full variable domain, rest sourced from reference TRBV7-9 and TRBJ2-7, is DTGVSQNPRHKITKRGQNVTFRCDPISEHNRLYWYRQTLGQGPEFLTYFQNEAQLEKSRLLSDRFSAERPKGSFSTLEIQRTEQGDSAMYLCASSTRTGVSYEQYFGPGTRLTVT.

This clonotype was detected a few times. The chain has TRBV6-2 or TRBV6-3 and TRBJ2-7; D is undetermined. Trimming left V 6 bases short and J 2 bases short, with 14 bases between. CDR3 length: 14 residues. CDR1 is MNHEY and CDR2 is SVGEGT in the germline V gene. CDR3 coding DNA: TGTGCCAGCAGACCCCAGAGTAGTACCTACGAGCAGTACTTC. Amino acid sequence: CASRPQSSTYEQYF.

This clonotype came up many times. The chain carries TRBV12-3 or TRBV12-4 and TRBJ2-7, with a possible D match to TRBD1 (5 bases). The CDR3 loop spans 14 amino acids. Trimming shortened V by 6 bases and J by 4 bases, and 16 bases separated the two germline ends. The CDR3 is CASSLDGQPYEQYF. For the CDR3, the DNA is TGTGCCAGCAGCCTTGATGGACAACCATACGAGCAGTACTTC.

CDR3 in amino acids: CASSTTGRRQYF. Here the CDR3 DNA reads TGTGCCAGCAGTACGACAGGGAGGAGGCAGTACTTC. The chain employs TRBV27 and TRBJ2-7; possibly TRBD1 for D (7 bases). CDR3 size: 12 residues. The germline V gene encodes CDR1 MNHEY and CDR2 SMNVEV (reference sequence). Trimming stripped 5 bases from V and 9 bases from J, with 14 bases between.